What follows are 5 T cell receptor beta chains derived from one specimen sequenced in a study of T cell responses to AZD1222 COVID-19 vaccine. The table came from immunoSEQ multiplex PCR; TCRdb's copy has only in-frame clones and leaves some out. This table has more than 150,000 clones, 80% to 95% appearing once. The sample consisted of peripheral blood, taken 28 days after the second AZD1222 dose. Every receptor here comes from an adult who received the AZD1222 COVID-19 vaccine.

The chain is built from TRBV3-1 (or the pseudogene TRBV3-2) and TRBJ1-6; no definite D call. This CDR3 region has 14 residues. Germline V CDR1 and CDR2: LGHDT, YNNKEL (reference sequence). Between the trimmed V and J ends, which lost 3 bases and 7 bases, there was a span of 10 bases. CDR3 region: CASSQGGRNSPLHF. CDR3 DNA: TGTGCCAGCAGCCAGGGAGGACGGAATTCACCCCTCCACTTT.

V usage is TRBV7-2 and J usage is TRBJ1-2; no definite D call. The germline gives CDR1 SGHTA, CDR2 FQGNSA. The CDR3 runs 15 residues. The germline V and J ends were trimmed by 0 bases and 0 bases, with 8 bases remaining between them. This CDR3 reads CASSLAAGPNYGYTF. CDR3 in DNA: TGTGCCAGCAGCTTAGCGGCAGGACCTAACTATGGCTACACCTTC. The full variable domain, completed using reference TRBV7-2 and TRBJ1-2, is GAGVSQSPSNKVTEKGKDVELRCDPISGHTALYWYRQSLGQGLEFLIYFQGNSAPDKSGLPSDRFSAERTGGSVSTLTIQRTQQEDSAVYLCASSLAAGPNYGYTFGSGTRLTVV.

V is TRBV7-9 and J is TRBJ2-5, with D tentatively TRBD2 (5 bases). Germline lookup yields CDR1 SEHNR and CDR2 FQNEAQ (reference sequence). Trimming removed 0 bases from V and 5 bases from J, with 13 bases in between. This CDR3 is 15 amino acids long. The CDR3 DNA is TGTGCCAGCAGCTTAGCGGGCCCAACGGGGGAGACCCAGTACTTC. Translating it yields CASSLAGPTGETQYF.

This clone was detected only once. The V gene is TRBV6-5, the J gene TRBJ1-1, with TRBD1 identical over 9 bases. Germline CDR1 and CDR2: MNHEY and SVGAGI. This CDR3 is 14 amino acids long. The ends lost 6 bases at V and 4 bases at J; junction bases unmatched: 6. CDR3 protein: CASRPGTGPTEAFF. CDR3 in DNA: TGTGCCAGCAGACCGGGGACAGGGCCCACTGAAGCTTTCTTT.

The V and J genes are TRBV19 and TRBJ1-1, with D maybe TRBD1 (5 bases). The CDR3 is made up of 14 amino acids. Trimming left V 7 bases short and J 1 base short, with 13 bases between. Germline V gene sequence: CDR1 LNHDA, CDR2 SQIVND (reference sequence). CDR3 region: CASTPGQGNTEAFF. The CDR3 nucleotides read TGTGCCAGTACCCCGGGCCAGGGGAACACTGAAGCTTTCTTT.